The next 29 T cell receptor beta chains were all read from a single sample in a study of blood T cell repertoires in COVID-19. Assay used: immunoSEQ multiplex PCR; TCRdb lists only in-frame clones, some missing. The table shows over 350,000 clones, with about 89% occurring only once. Sequenced material: PBMCs or T cells enriched from blood (not recorded which). These receptor sequences come from a woman aged 40 to 49 who had been exposed to COVID-19.

The chain recombines TRBV6-2 or TRBV6-3 with TRBJ1-6; D is unresolved. Trimming took 2 bases from V and 6 from J, leaving 11 bases between them. Germline V gives CDR1 MNHEY, CDR2 SVGEGT. The length of the CDR3 is 15 residues. CDR3: CASSYMAVPNSPLHF. The CDR3 DNA sequence: TGTGCCAGCAGTTACATGGCAGTGCCTAATTCACCCCTCCACTTT.

This clone has only a few counts. The genes are TRBV5-1 and TRBJ2-7, with TRBD1 identical over 11 bases. Germline CDR1 is SGHRS and CDR2 is YFSETQ. V shed 3 bases and J 2 bases; nucleotides not matched to a gene: 10. This CDR3 spans 17 amino acids. The chain's CDR3 is CASSYLGGTGGPYEQYF. CDR3 nucleotides: TGCGCCAGCAGCTACCTAGGGGGGACAGGGGGTCCCTACGAGCAGTACTTC.

This sequence joins TRBV15 and TRBJ1-4, with 7 bases aligning to TRBD1. Germline V CDR1 and CDR2: LNHNV, YYDKDF (reference sequence). The trim removed 0 bases at V and 7 bases at J, leaving 8 bases unmatched. The CDR3 extends over 16 amino acids. CDR3 sequence: CATSRDRGYRGEKLFF. As DNA, the CDR3 is TGTGCCACCAGCAGAGATCGGGGGTACAGGGGTGAAAAACTGTTTTTT.

The chain recombines TRBV9 with TRBJ2-7, with D perhaps TRBD2 (6 bases). Trimming pared 0 bases from V and 7 bases from J, leaving 20 bases between. The CDR3 loop spans 16 amino acids. In germline, CDR1 is SGDLS, CDR2 YYNGEE. Here the CDR3 reads CASSVAGRQGLGEQYF. For the CDR3, the DNA is TGTGCCAGCAGCGTAGCAGGGAGGCAGGGACTGGGAGAGCAGTACTTC.

The chain combines TRBV4-1 with TRBJ1-1, with TRBD1 as a possible D gene (6 bases). CDR3 length: 13 amino acids. Germline-derived CDR1 and CDR2 are MGHRA and YSYEKL. Trimming stripped 7 bases from V and 3 bases from J, with 12 bases between. The CDR3 reads CASTGRTDTEAFF. The CDR3 DNA is TGCGCCAGCACGGGCAGGACAGACACTGAAGCTTTCTTT.

The chain links TRBV6-1 to TRBJ1-5; D not certain. This CDR3 has 15 residues. V gave up 1 base and J gave up 2 bases, with 9 bases separating them. CDR1 is MNHNS and CDR2 is SASEGT in the germline V gene. The CDR3 loop is CASSEVDRGNQPQHF. As DNA, the CDR3 is TGTGCCAGCAGTGAAGTCGATCGGGGCAATCAGCCCCAGCATTTT.

The chain recombines TRBV30 with TRBJ1-1; D unclear. CDR3 length equals 12 residues. Trimming removed 7 bases at V and 1 base at J, with 10 bases between. Per the germline V gene, CDR1 is GTSNPN and CDR2 is SVGIG (reference sequence). The CDR3 sequence is CAYQATNTEAFF. DNA for the CDR3: TGTGCCTACCAGGCAACGAACACTGAAGCTTTCTTT.

V is TRBV7-2 and J is TRBJ1-1, with D hard to call. Per germline, CDR1 SGHTA and CDR2 FQGNSA. There are 13 residues in the CDR3. The V end lost 0 bases, the J end lost 6 bases, and 8 bases lay between the germline ends. The CDR3 sequence is CASSLAHRSEAFF. Written as DNA, the CDR3 is TGTGCCAGCAGCTTAGCGCACAGATCTGAAGCTTTCTTT.

The chain couples TRBV19 to TRBJ2-6; TRBD2 matches 11 bases. Germline V gene sequence: CDR1 LNHDA, CDR2 SQIVND (reference sequence). The CDR3 consists of 20 residues. The V gene end was trimmed by 4 bases and the J gene end by 0 bases; junction bases not matched to a gene: 11. CDR3 nucleotide sequence: TGTGCCAGTAGTAGGCTAGCGGGAGGTCTCCCTCTCTCTGGGGCCAACGTCCTGACTTTC. Residues: CASSRLAGGLPLSGANVLTF.

This chain joins TRBV30 and TRBJ1-2, with D maybe TRBD1 (5 bases). Trimming left V 7 bases short and J 4 bases short, with 13 bases between. This CDR3 comprises 12 residues. Germline-derived CDR1 and CDR2 are GTSNPN and SVGIG (reference sequence). The CDR3: CAYAGGVYGYTF. As DNA, the CDR3 is TGTGCCTATGCTGGAGGGGTCTATGGCTACACCTTC.

In DNA form, the CDR3 reads TGTGCCAGCAGTTACCTCCCAGGGGTCCCCTTCTCCTACGAGCAGTACTTC. Its translation is CASSYLPGVPFSYEQYF. The chain joins TRBV6-2 or TRBV6-3 to TRBJ2-7; possibly TRBD1 for D (6 bases). Trimming shortened V by 2 bases and J by 0 bases, and 17 bases separated the two germline ends. Germline CDR1 MNHEY, CDR2 SVGEGT. The length of the CDR3 is 17 residues.

The rearrangement joins TRBV23-1 to TRBJ2-7; 8 bases are shared with TRBD1. TRBV23-1 is identified as an open reading frame with a role that is uncertain. The CDR3 consists of 15 residues. The ends lost 3 bases at V and 6 bases at J; junction bases unmatched: 10. This CDR3 is CASSQPRTGWREQYF. The CDR3 DNA sequence: TGCGCCAGCAGTCAGCCAAGGACAGGGTGGCGCGAGCAGTACTTC.

V and J are TRBV4-1 and TRBJ1-6; 7 positions match TRBD1. Germline values: CDR1 MGHRA, CDR2 YSYEKL. Unmatched junction bases numbered 10, after V lost 4 bases and J lost 7 bases. The CDR3 extends over 16 amino acids. The CDR3 is CASSPVRDSRNSPLHF. Here the CDR3 DNA reads TGCGCCAGCAGCCCAGTGAGGGACAGTCGCAATTCACCCCTCCACTTT.

As regards this clone: The same CDR3 also results from other DNA sequences found in this sample. The rearrangement joins TRBV9 to TRBJ2-3; TRBD2 agrees at 9 bases. V shed 4 bases and J 3 bases; nucleotides not matched to a gene: 6. Per germline, CDR1 SGDLS and CDR2 YYNGEE. The CDR3 contains 15 residues. CDR3 amino acids: CASSLAGGSTDTQYF. The CDR3, as DNA: TGTGCCAGCAGCTTGGCGGGGGGGTCAACAGATACGCAGTATTTT.

This chain joins TRBV10-3 and TRBJ2-3; 11 bases map to TRBD2. Looked up from germline, CDR1 is ENHRY and CDR2 is SYGVKD. The CDR3 runs 15 residues. The ends lost 8 bases at V and 1 base at J; junction bases unmatched: 5. CDR3 in DNA: TGTGCCATCCATCCGGGACTAGCGGGCACAGATACGCAGTATTTT. Amino acids: CAIHPGLAGTDTQYF.

This chain uses TRBV7-2 with TRBJ2-1, with 11 positions matching TRBD2. The CDR3 is 16 amino acids. J lost 4 bases, V lost 5 bases, and 7 bases had no gene match. Germline V gene sequence: CDR1 SGHTA, CDR2 FQGNSA. CDR3 nucleotide sequence: TGTGCCAGCAGCCCGAGGACTAGCGGGCCTTACAATGAGCAGTTCTTC. This sequence encodes CASSPRTSGPYNEQFF.

This chain joins TRBV9 and TRBJ2-2; TRBD1 matches 8 bases. This CDR3 has 15 residues. Germline lookup yields CDR1 SGDLS and CDR2 YYNGEE. V lost 4 bases to trimming and J lost 7 bases; unmatched junction nucleotides: 9. CDR3 bases: TGTGCCAGCAGCCTCCAGGGGGCCGGGGACGGGGAGCTGTTTTTT. Its translation: CASSLQGAGDGELFF.

The V and J genes are TRBV7-2 and TRBJ1-6; D is perhaps TRBD1 (5 bases). The length of the CDR3 is 15 residues. Germline V gives CDR1 SGHTA, CDR2 FQGNSA. Trimming shortened V by 3 bases and J by 10 bases, and 16 bases separated the two germline ends. CDR3: CASSFKSGRGSPLHF. The CDR3 DNA follows: TGTGCCAGCAGCTTTAAGTCAGGGAGGGGATCACCCCTCCACTTT.

This chain joins TRBV12-5 and TRBJ2-1; D possibly corresponds to TRBD2 (5 bases). The V gene lost 3 bases and the J gene lost 8 bases, with 20 bases spanning the gap. The CDR3 runs to 16 residues. Germline values: CDR1 LGHNT, CDR2 FRNRAP. The CDR3 DNA reads as TGTGCTAGTGGTTTCATCCTACGGGGTAGCATCGATGAGCAGTTCTTC. Residues: CASGFILRGSIDEQFF.

The chain employs TRBV2 and TRBJ2-7; D is perhaps TRBD1 (5 bases). Trimming left V 3 bases short and J 1 base short, with 7 bases between. The germline gives CDR1 SNHLY, CDR2 FYNNEI. CDR3 length: 13 amino acids. CDR3 sequence reads: CASSDRESYEQYF. In DNA form, the CDR3 reads TGTGCCAGCAGTGACAGGGAATCCTACGAGCAGTACTTC.

V and J are TRBV5-6 and TRBJ1-1, with 8 bases fitting TRBD1. J gave up 1 base and V 1 base, and 6 bases lay outside the gene matches. The CDR3 is made up of 16 amino acids. CDR1 SGHDT and CDR2 YYEEEE come from the germline V gene. The CDR3 reads CASSLYSGGGNTEAFF. CDR3 in DNA: TGTGCCAGCAGCTTGTACTCAGGGGGCGGGAACACTGAAGCTTTCTTT.

The chain has TRBV4-3 and TRBJ2-1; no definite D call. Germline V gene sequence: CDR1 LGHNA, CDR2 YSLEER. Trimming took 0 bases from V and 6 from J, leaving 6 bases between them. This CDR3 is 13 amino acids long. CDR3 sequence (DNA): TGCGCCAGCAGCCAAGACGGTACCAATGAGCAGTTCTTC. It specifies CASSQDGTNEQFF.

This chain links TRBV4-3 with TRBJ1-2; D is ambiguous. Trimming left V 0 bases short and J 6 bases short, with 8 bases between. CDR1 is LGHNA, CDR2 YSLEER, per germline. This CDR3 is built from 13 residues. The CDR3 DNA is TGCGCCAGCAGCCAAGATTTAGTTGATGGCTACACCTTC. Amino acids: CASSQDLVDGYTF.

The chain combines TRBV10-3 with TRBJ2-7, with 7 bases aligning to TRBD1. The CDR3 sequence is 14 residues long. J was trimmed by 7 bases and V by 8 bases; bases with no gene match: 14. Germline V gene lookup returns CDR1 ENHRY and CDR2 SYGVKD. The DNA of the CDR3 is TGTGCCATCCGCGACAGGGAAGGTTCGCTGGAGCAGTACTTC. Protein sequence: CAIRDREGSLEQYF.

This sequence joins TRBV14 and TRBJ1-4; possible D gene TRBD1, 5 bases. The germline V gene encodes CDR1 SGHDN and CDR2 FVKESK. The CDR3 runs to 15 residues. Trimming removed 1 base at V and 4 bases at J, with 10 bases between. As DNA, the CDR3 is TGTGCCAGCAGCCAAGTGAGCGGGGGTAATGAAAAACTGTTTTTT. The encoded protein is CASSQVSGGNEKLFF.

The V and J genes are TRBV19 and TRBJ1-5; TRBD1 agrees at 8 bases. Germline values: CDR1 LNHDA, CDR2 SQIVND (reference sequence). V lost 10 bases, J lost 6 bases, and 11 bases stayed unmatched. CDR3 length: 14 amino acids. CDR3 in DNA: TGTGCCACAAAGGGGACAGGAGGGAGTCAGCCCCAGCATTTT. This encodes CATKGTGGSQPQHF.

V is TRBV5-1 and J is TRBJ2-3; the match to TRBD1 covers 7 bases. Germline V gene sequence: CDR1 SGHRS, CDR2 YFSETQ. There are 13 residues in the CDR3. Losses at the gene ends were 2 bases for V and 7 bases for J; bases not matched to a gene: 4. The CDR3 DNA sequence: TGCGCCAGCAGCTTCTTCAGGGGGAATACGCAGTATTTT. This gives the protein CASSFFRGNTQYF.

J is TRBJ2-2 and V is TRBV10-3, with TRBD1 identical over 8 bases. Trimming took 8 bases from V and 3 from J; bases not matched to a gene: 5. CDR3 length: 14 amino acids. Germline V CDR1 and CDR2: ENHRY, SYGVKD. CDR3 amino acids: CAIGGQADTGELFF. The DNA for the CDR3 is TGTGCCATCGGGGGACAGGCCGACACCGGGGAGCTGTTTTTT.

The chain is built from TRBV6-5 and TRBJ2-5; 7 nucleotides align to TRBD1. Germline CDR1 MNHEY, CDR2 SVGAGI. V was pared by 1 base and J by 5 bases, with 4 bases of the junction left unmatched. The CDR3 runs to 14 residues. Written as DNA, the CDR3 is TGTGCCAGCAGTTACTTAGGACAGGTCGAGACCCAGTACTTC. Translation: CASSYLGQVETQYF.